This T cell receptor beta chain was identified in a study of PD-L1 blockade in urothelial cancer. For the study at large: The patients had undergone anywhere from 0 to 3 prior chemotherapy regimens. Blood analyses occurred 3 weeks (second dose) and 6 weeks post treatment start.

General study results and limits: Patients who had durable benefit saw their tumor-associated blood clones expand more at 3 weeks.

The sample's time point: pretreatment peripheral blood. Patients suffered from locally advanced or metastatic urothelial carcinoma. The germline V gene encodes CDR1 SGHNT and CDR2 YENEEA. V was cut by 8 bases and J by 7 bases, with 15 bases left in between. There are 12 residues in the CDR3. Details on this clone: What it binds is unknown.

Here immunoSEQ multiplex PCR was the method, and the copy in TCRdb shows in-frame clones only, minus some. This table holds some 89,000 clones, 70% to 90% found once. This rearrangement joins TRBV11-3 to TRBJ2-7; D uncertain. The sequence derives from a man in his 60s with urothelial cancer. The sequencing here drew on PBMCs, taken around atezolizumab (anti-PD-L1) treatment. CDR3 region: CASSMTHQEQYF. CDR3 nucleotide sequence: TGTGCCAGCTCGATGACACATCAAGAGCAGTACTTC.